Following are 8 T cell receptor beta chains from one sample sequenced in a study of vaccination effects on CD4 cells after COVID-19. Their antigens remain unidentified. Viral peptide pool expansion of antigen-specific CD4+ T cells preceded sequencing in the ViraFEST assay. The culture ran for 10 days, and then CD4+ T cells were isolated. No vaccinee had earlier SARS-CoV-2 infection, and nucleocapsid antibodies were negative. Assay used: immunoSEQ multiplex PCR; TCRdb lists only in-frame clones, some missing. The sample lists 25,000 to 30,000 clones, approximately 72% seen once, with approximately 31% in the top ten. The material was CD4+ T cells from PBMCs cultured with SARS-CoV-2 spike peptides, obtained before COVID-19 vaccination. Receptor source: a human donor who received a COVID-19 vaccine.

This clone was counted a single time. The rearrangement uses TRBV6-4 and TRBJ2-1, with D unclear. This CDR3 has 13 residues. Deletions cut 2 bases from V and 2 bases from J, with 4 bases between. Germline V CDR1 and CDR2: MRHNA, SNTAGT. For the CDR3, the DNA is TGTGCCAGCAGTGACCAACCCTACAATGAGCAGTTCTTC. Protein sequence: CASSDQPYNEQFF.

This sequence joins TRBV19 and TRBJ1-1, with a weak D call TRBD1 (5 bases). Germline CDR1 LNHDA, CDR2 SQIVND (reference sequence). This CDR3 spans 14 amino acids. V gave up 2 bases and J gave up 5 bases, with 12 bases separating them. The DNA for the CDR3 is TGTGCCAGTAGTATACGCTTCGGGGGAACTGAAGCTTTCTTT. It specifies CASSIRFGGTEAFF.

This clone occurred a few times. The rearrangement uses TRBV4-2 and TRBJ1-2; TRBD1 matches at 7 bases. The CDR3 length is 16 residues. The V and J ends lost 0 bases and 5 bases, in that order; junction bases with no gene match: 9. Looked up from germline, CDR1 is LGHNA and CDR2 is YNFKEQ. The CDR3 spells CASSQDRGGGAYGYTF. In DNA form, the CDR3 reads TGTGCCAGCAGCCAAGATCGTGGAGGGGGCGCATATGGCTACACCTTC.

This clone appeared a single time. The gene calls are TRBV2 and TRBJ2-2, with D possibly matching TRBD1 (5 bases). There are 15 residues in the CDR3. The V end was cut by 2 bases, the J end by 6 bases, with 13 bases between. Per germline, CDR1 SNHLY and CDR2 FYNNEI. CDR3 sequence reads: CASSENQGWAGELFF. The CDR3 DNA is TGTGCCAGCAGTGAAAACCAGGGATGGGCCGGGGAGCTGTTTTTT. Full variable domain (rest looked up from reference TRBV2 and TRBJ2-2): EPEVTQTPSHQVTQMGQEVILRCVPISNHLYFYWYRQILGQKVEFLVSFYNNEISEKSEIFDDQFSVERPDGSNFTLKIRSTKLEDSAMYFCASSENQGWAGELFFGEGSRLTVL.

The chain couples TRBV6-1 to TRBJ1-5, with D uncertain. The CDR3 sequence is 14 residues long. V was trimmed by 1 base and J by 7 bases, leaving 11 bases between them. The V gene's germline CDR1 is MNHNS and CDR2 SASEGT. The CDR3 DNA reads TGTGCCAGCAGTGAAGGTTTAAGGGAACAGCCCCAGCATTTT. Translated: CASSEGLREQPQHF.

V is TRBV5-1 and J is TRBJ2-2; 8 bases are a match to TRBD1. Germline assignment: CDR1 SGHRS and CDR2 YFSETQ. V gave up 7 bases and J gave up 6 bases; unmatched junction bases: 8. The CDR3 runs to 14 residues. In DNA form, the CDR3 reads TGCGCCAGCGGGTCGACAGGGGAGCCCGGGGAGCTGTTTTTT. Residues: CASGSTGEPGELFF.

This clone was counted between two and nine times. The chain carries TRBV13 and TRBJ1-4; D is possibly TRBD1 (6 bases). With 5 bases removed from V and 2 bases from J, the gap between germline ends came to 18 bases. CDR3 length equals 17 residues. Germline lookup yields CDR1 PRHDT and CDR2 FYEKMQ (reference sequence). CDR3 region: CASSPRPWGRTNEKLFF. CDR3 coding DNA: TGTGCCAGCAGCCCTAGGCCGTGGGGGCGGACTAATGAAAAACTGTTTTTT.

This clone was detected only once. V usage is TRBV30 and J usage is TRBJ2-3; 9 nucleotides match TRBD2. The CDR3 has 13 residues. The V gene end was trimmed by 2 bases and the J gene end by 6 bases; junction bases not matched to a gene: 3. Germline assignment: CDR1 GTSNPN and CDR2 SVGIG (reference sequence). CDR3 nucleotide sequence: TGTGCCTGGAGTCTAGCGGGATCGGATACGCAGTATTTT. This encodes CAWSLAGSDTQYF.